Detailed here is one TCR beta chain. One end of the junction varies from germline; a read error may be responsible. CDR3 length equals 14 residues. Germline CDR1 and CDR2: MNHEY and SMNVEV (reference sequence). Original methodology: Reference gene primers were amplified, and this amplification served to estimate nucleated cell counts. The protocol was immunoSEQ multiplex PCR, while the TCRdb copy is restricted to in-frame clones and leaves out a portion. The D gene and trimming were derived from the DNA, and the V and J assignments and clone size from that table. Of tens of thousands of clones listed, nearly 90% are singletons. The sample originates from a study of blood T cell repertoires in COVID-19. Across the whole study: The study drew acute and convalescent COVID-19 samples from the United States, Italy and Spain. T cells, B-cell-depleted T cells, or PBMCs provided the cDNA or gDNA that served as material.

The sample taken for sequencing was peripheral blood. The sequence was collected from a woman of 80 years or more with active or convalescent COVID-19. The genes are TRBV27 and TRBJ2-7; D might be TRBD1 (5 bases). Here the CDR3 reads CASSVSTVPYEQYF. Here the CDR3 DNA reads TGTGCCAGCAGTGTATCGACAGTTCCCTACGAGCAGTACTTC.